The 12 T cell receptor beta chains listed next were all sequenced from one sample in a study of cytomegalovirus exposure and HLA in healthy donors. Libraries were prepared by immunoSEQ multiplex PCR; TCRdb keeps only in-frame clonotypes and omits some of them. Of tens of thousands of clones listed, less than 90% were seen once; the top ten hold 9% to 13%. Sequencing input: PBMCs. The source is a woman in her late teens or twenties in good health and CMV-seropositive.

The chain recombines TRBV7-6 with TRBJ2-7; maybe TRBD2 (6 bases). Per germline, CDR1 SGHVS and CDR2 FNYEAQ. Trimming pared 5 bases from V and 4 bases from J, leaving 9 bases between. CDR3 length equals 12 residues. The CDR3 coding sequence is TGTGCCAGCAGCCCGGGGGAGTACGAGCAGTACTTC. This codes for CASSPGEYEQYF.

This chain connects TRBV14 to TRBJ1-1; the D gene is possibly TRBD1 (5 bases). Germline assignment: CDR1 SGHDN and CDR2 FVKESK. The ends were cut back, 3 bases at V and 0 bases at J, with 20 bases in the middle. The CDR3 contains 18 residues. This CDR3 reads CASSQQSWGGTMNTEAFF. As DNA, the CDR3 is TGTGCCAGCAGCCAGCAATCTTGGGGGGGAACCATGAACACTGAAGCTTTCTTT.

The rearrangement links TRBV4-1 to TRBJ2-7; 7 bases line up with TRBD2. V was pared by 0 bases and J by 1 base, with 9 bases of the junction left unmatched. The CDR3 sequence is 17 residues long. Looked up from germline, CDR1 is MGHRA and CDR2 is YSYEKL. CDR3 nucleotides: TGCGCCAGCAGCCAAGATAAAGGGCGCGGGGGATCCTACGAGCAGTACTTC. This codes for CASSQDKGRGGSYEQYF.

The V call is TRBV2, the J call TRBJ1-5, with D unresolved. The CDR3 loop spans 14 amino acids. Trimming stripped 0 bases from V and 6 bases from J, with 9 bases between. The germline V gene encodes CDR1 SNHLY and CDR2 FYNNEI. CDR3 in DNA: TGTGCCAGCAGTGAAGCGCTTGAGGGTCAGCCCCAGCATTTT. It is translated as CASSEALEGQPQHF.

The rearrangement links TRBV13 to TRBJ2-7; 9 bases align to TRBD1. The CDR3 spans 12 residues. Germline assignment: CDR1 PRHDT and CDR2 FYEKMQ (reference sequence). The V segment lost 5 bases and the J segment 6 bases; nucleotides outside the gene matches: 2. DNA of the CDR3: TGTGCCAGCAGCCCGACAGGGGGCGAGCAGTACTTC. This gives the protein CASSPTGGEQYF.

V and J are TRBV4-3 and TRBJ2-5, with 7 bases lining up with TRBD2. J gave up 5 bases and V 0 bases, and 6 bases lay outside the gene matches. CDR1 and CDR2 from the germline V gene are LGHNA and YSLEER. This CDR3 region has 15 residues. The CDR3: CASSQERWGGETQYF. Written as DNA, the CDR3 is TGCGCCAGCAGCCAAGAGCGGTGGGGGGGGGAGACCCAGTACTTC.

This chain connects TRBV5-1 to TRBJ1-4; D is unclear. Germline V CDR1 and CDR2: SGHRS, YFSETQ. The CDR3 extends over 13 amino acids. The V and J ends lost 5 bases and 3 bases respectively, with 8 bases between them. CDR3 residues: CASSTEPNEKLFF. DNA of the CDR3: TGCGCCAGCAGTACAGAGCCTAATGAAAAACTGTTTTTT.

CDR3 loop: CSVATGGNYGYTF. CDR3 DNA: TGCAGCGTTGCGACAGGCGGAAACTATGGCTACACCTTC. V gene TRBV29-1 combines with J gene TRBJ1-2, with D tentatively TRBD1 (6 bases). The V gene's germline CDR1 is SQVTM and CDR2 ANQGSEA. Trimming left V 4 bases short and J 2 bases short, with 11 bases between. This CDR3 has 13 residues.

This chain links TRBV27 with TRBJ1-3; D ambiguous. Per germline, CDR1 MNHEY and CDR2 SMNVEV (reference sequence). V dropped 3 bases and J dropped 0 bases, with 6 bases sitting between them. There are 14 residues in the CDR3. The CDR3 region has the DNA TGTGCCAGCAGTTTCCATCCCTCTGGAAACACCATATATTTT. This sequence encodes CASSFHPSGNTIYF.

This chain joins TRBV7-2 and TRBJ2-5; 8 positions agree with TRBD2. Germline V gives CDR1 SGHTA, CDR2 FQGNSA. V gave up 1 base and J gave up 7 bases; unmatched junction bases: 5. This CDR3 has 14 residues. CDR3 bases: TGTGCCAGCAGCTTAGATGGTAGCGGGGTGACCCAGTACTTC. Protein: CASSLDGSGVTQYF.

The sample holds one count of this clone. The chain combines TRBV7-6 with TRBJ1-5; possibly TRBD1 for D (6 bases). With 3 bases removed from V and 1 base from J, the gap between germline ends came to 10 bases. Germline V lookup: CDR1 SGHVS, CDR2 FNYEAQ. CDR3 length equals 15 residues. CDR3 amino acids: CASSLGAGSNQPQHF. For the CDR3, the DNA is TGTGCCAGCAGCTTGGGGGCAGGGAGCAATCAGCCCCAGCATTTT.

The CDR3 loop reads CASSRSRQDSKNIQYF. The CDR3 DNA follows: TGTGCCAGCAGCAGATCCCGACAAGATTCCAAAAACATTCAGTACTTC. This chain links TRBV21-1 with TRBJ2-4; TRBD1 is the table's D call, not checked against the DNA. TRBV21-1 is labeled a pseudogene. The CDR3 is made up of 16 amino acids.